This T cell receptor beta chain was obtained from a study of cytomegalovirus exposure and HLA in healthy donors. Researchers ran the PCR with 60 Vbeta and 13 Jbeta primers. The assay was immunoSEQ multiplex PCR, and TCRdb's table has in-frame clones only and misses some. The sample includes some 64,000 clones, roughly 90% of them seen just once. Points from the study as a whole: HLA alleles were associated with 16,951 TCR beta sequences in a later analysis at 0.05 false discovery rate.

About this clone: Its target is not known.

The CDR3 is 13 residues long. Losses at the gene ends were 5 bases for V and 2 bases for J; bases not matched to a gene: 3. From germline, CDR1 is MNHEY and CDR2 SMNVEV (reference sequence). The source material was PBMCs. The TCR originated in a young man in good health and CMV-seropositive. This sequence joins TRBV27 and TRBJ2-7, with 7 bases aligning to TRBD1. The CDR3 coding sequence is TGTGCCAGCAGTCAAGGGACAGCCTACGAGCAGTACTTC. Translation gives CASSQGTAYEQYF.